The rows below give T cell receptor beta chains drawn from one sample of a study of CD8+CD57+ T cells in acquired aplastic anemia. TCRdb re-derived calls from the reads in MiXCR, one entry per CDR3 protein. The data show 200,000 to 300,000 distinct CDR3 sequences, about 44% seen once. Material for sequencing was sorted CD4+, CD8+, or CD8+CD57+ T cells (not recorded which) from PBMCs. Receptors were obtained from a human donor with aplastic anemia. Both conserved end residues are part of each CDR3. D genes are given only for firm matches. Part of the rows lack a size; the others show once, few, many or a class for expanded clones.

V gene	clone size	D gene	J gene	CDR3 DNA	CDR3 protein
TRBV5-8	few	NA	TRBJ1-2	TGTGCCAGCAGCCCCAATCCCGGGACCGTGAGTGGCTACACCTTC	CASSPNPGTVSGYTF
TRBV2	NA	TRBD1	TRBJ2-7	TGTGCCAGCAGTGATTGGACAGGGGGCTCCTACGAGCAGTACTTC	CASSDWTGGSYEQYF
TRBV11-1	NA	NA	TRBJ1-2	TGTGCCAGCAGCCGTCGTGAAGGGGCCCAAGGCTACACCTTC	CASSRREGAQGYTF
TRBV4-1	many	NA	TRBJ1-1	TGCGCCAGCAGCCAACGTGAGGGACGGACTGAAGCTTTCTTT	CASSQREGRTEAFF
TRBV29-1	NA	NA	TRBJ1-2	TGCAGCGTTGAACCAGAGAGGGGAGGCTACACCTTC	CSVEPERGGYTF
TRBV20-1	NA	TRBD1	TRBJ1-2	TGCAGTGCTGCGGGACAGGGGGGCCGTGGCTACACCTTC	CSAAGQGGRGYTF
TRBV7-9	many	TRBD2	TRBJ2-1	TGTGCCGGAGGGACTAGCGAGAACAATGAGCAGTTCTTC	CAGGTSENNEQFF
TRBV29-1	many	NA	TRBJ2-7	TGCAGCGTTGAAATACAGGGTTACGAGCAGTACTTC	CSVEIQGYEQYF
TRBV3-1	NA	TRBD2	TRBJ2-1	TGTGCCAGCAGCCCTGAGCGGGAGTTCCTTAGCGATGAGCAGTTCTTC	CASSPEREFLSDEQFF
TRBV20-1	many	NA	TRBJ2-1	TGCACCACCTCGAATGGGGGGTTGGCGATTGAGCAGTTCTTC	CTTSNGGLAIEQFF
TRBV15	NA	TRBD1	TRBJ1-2	TGTGCCACGAGAGGGGACAGCTACTATGGCTACACCTTC	CATRGDSYYGYTF
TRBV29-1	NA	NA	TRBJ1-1	TGCAGCGTTGAAGATCGGATAGGGTCAACTGAAGCTTTCTTT	CSVEDRIGSTEAFF
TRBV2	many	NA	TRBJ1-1	TGTGCCAGCTTAACAGGTGCTGAAGCTTTCTTT	CASLTGAEAFF
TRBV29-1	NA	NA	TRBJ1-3	TGCAGCGCGGGTGGCAGAAGGAACTATGGCTACACCATATATTTT	CSAGGRRNYGYTIYF
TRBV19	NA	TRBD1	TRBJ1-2	TGTGCCAGTAGTGGGACAGGAGCTAACTATGGCTACACCTTC	CASSGTGANYGYTF
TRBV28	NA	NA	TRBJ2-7	TGTGCCAGCAGCCTAAGGTACTACGAGCAGTACTTC	CASSLRYYEQYF
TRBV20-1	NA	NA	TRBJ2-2	TGCAGTGCTAGGGCCGGTATGGGGGAAGACACCGGGGAGCTGTTTTTT	CSARAGMGEDTGELFF
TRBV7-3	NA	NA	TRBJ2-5	TGTGCCAGCAGCTTAACGACGGGGATGGGAGAGACCCAGTACTTC	CASSLTTGMGETQYF
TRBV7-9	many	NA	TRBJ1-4	TGTGCCAGCAGCCCAAACGGACGCGAAAAACTGTTTTTT	CASSPNGREKLFF
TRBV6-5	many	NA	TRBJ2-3	TGTGCCAGCAGTTACCGCCCCTGGTGGGACCTTAGCACAGATACGCAGTATTTT	CASSYRPWWDLSTDTQYF
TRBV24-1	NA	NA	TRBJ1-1	TGTGCCACCAGTGACGCGCAGGAGAGGGGCACTGAAGCTTTCTTT	CATSDAQERGTEAFF
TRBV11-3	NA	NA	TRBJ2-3	TGTGCCAGCAGCACAAGTCTTGGGGCCGCTAGCACAGATACGCAGTATTTT	CASSTSLGAASTDTQYF
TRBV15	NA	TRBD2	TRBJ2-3	TGTGCCACCAGCGGGACTAGCGGGGGGGCTAGCACAGATACGCAGTATTTT	CATSGTSGGASTDTQYF
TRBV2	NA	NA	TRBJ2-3	TGTGCCAGCACGGATGAGGGGCGCACAGATACGCAGTATTTT	CASTDEGRTDTQYF
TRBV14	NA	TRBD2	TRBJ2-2	TGTGCCAGCAGCCAAGGACTAGCGGGAGGCACCGGGGAGCTGTTTTTT	CASSQGLAGGTGELFF
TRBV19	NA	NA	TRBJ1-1	TGTGCCAGTAGTATAGGAGGAGCCGTTCTAGAAGCTTTCTTT	CASSIGGAVLEAFF
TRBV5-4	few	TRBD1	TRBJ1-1	TGTGCCAGCAGCGGGCCGGGACAGGGGTACACTGAAGCTTTCTTT	CASSGPGQGYTEAFF
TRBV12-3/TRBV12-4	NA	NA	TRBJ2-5	TGTGCCAGCAGCACCTCGGGGAGACAGGCGACCCAGTACTTC	CASSTSGRQATQYF
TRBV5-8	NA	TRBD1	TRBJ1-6	TGTGCCAGCAGCTTAACAGGGGGACAGGATTATTCACCCCTCCACTTT	CASSLTGGQDYSPLHF
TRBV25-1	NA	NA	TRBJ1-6	TGTGCTAGAGATATGGCAGGGGACAATTCACCCCTCCACTTT	CARDMAGDNSPLHF
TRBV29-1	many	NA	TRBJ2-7	TGCAGCGGGGTGGGGGGGCTTTCCTACGAGCAGTACTTC	CSGVGGLSYEQYF
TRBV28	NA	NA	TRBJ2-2	TGTGCCAGCAGCCTGACCCGCTTAGGCGGGGAGCTGTTTTTT	CASSLTRLGGELFF
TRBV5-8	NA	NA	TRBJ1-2	TGTGCCAGCAGCTTGGGACAGCTTTCCTATGGCTACACCTTC	CASSLGQLSYGYTF
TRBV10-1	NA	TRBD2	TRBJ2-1	TGCGCCAGCGGAGAAGCGGGAGAGGGCAATGAGCAGTTCTTC	CASGEAGEGNEQFF